The source of this T cell receptor (beta chain) is a study of T cell responses to AZD1222 COVID-19 vaccine. Study findings and constraints: Every sample of the repertoires postdated the peak T cell response. Two AZD1222 doses significantly raised spike-specific TCR breadth and depth over controls. Females outnumbered males among donors, who were mostly white British; clonal diversity was possibly underestimated. Seropositive AZD1222 recipients at baseline numbered only five or six.

Generated by immunoSEQ multiplex PCR, the TCRdb table keeps only in-frame clones and is missing some. The table lists 130,000 or so clones, roughly 85% of them singletons. A word on this clone: Its antigen is currently unknown.

Deletions cut 5 bases from V and 5 bases from J, with 12 bases between. CDR1 and CDR2 (germline): MDHEN, SYDVKM. The CDR3 runs 13 residues. The receptor comes from an adult who received the MenACWY meningococcal vaccine as a control. The material sequenced was peripheral blood, taken 28 days after the second dose of the MenACWY control vaccine. The J gene is TRBJ2-5, the V gene TRBV28; D remains unclear. The CDR3 coding sequence is TGTGCCAGCAGTGGTCCTGCCGGGGAGACCCAGTACTTC. This encodes CASSGPAGETQYF.